These 25 T cell receptor beta chains came from one sample sequenced in a study of blood T cell repertoires in COVID-19. Sequencing was performed with immunoSEQ multiplex PCR; in TCRdb, only in-frame clones are kept and a portion is missing. The table lists about 200,000 clones, about 91% of them singletons, with about 2.1% in the top ten. Sequencing was performed on PBMCs or T cells enriched from blood (not recorded which). All receptors come from a woman in her 40s with acute COVID-19.

This sequence joins TRBV4-1 and TRBJ2-5, with D perhaps TRBD2 (5 bases). Germline V gives CDR1 MGHRA, CDR2 YSYEKL. This CDR3 region has 14 residues. Trimming left V 0 bases short and J 9 bases short, with 14 bases between. The CDR3: CASSQDRGNLAQYF. The CDR3 region has the DNA TGCGCCAGCAGCCAAGATAGAGGGAACTTGGCCCAGTACTTC.

The chain has TRBV12-3 or TRBV12-4 and TRBJ2-5, with 8 bases fitting TRBD1. The V and J ends lost 10 bases and 5 bases, in that order; junction bases with no gene match: 9. This CDR3 region has 13 residues. The chain's CDR3 is CATSQGGRETQYF. The CDR3 bases are TGTGCCACCTCACAGGGGGGAAGGGAGACCCAGTACTTC.

The rearrangement uses TRBV4-1 and TRBJ1-2; no reliable D call. The V gene lost 1 base and the J gene lost 1 base, with 16 bases spanning the gap. This CDR3 is 17 amino acids long. CDR1 and CDR2 from the germline V gene are MGHRA and YSYEKL. CDR3 amino acids: CASSQGLHMRSNYGYTF. The CDR3 DNA is TGCGCCAGCAGCCAAGGTCTTCACATGAGGAGTAACTATGGCTACACCTTC.

V gene TRBV7-9 combines with J gene TRBJ1-1, with TRBD1 identical over 7 bases. CDR1 is SEHNR and CDR2 is FQNEAQ in the germline V gene (reference sequence). The CDR3 totals 13 residues. J was trimmed by 3 bases and V by 5 bases; bases with no gene match: 3. In nucleotides, the CDR3 is TGTGCCAGCAGCCAGGGGGAGGACACTGAAGCTTTCTTT. Translated, it gives CASSQGEDTEAFF.

The chain employs TRBV30 and TRBJ1-2; tentative D call: TRBD1 (6 bases). CDR3 length: 14 amino acids. V lost 1 base and J lost 2, with 11 bases in between. Germline V gives CDR1 GTSNPN, CDR2 SVGIG (reference sequence). This CDR3 is CAWSGSGANYGYTF. The CDR3 region has the DNA TGTGCCTGGAGTGGCTCAGGGGCCAACTATGGCTACACCTTC.

This chain uses TRBV5-1 with TRBJ2-1; D is possibly TRBD1 (6 bases). The CDR3 covers 15 residues. The germline CDR1 and CDR2 sequences are SGHRS and YFSETQ. The V gene lost 5 bases and the J gene lost 2 bases, with 14 bases spanning the gap. CDR3 loop: CASRLAGAAYNEQFF. Written as DNA, the CDR3 is TGCGCCAGCAGGTTAGCAGGGGCAGCCTACAATGAGCAGTTCTTC.

This rearrangement joins TRBV28 to TRBJ1-3; D call uncertain. V lost 7 bases, J lost 0 bases, and 13 bases lay in between. This CDR3 is 15 amino acids long. CDR1 MDHEN and CDR2 SYDVKM come from the germline V gene. CDR3 in amino acids: CASIGEESSGNTIYF. In nucleotides, the CDR3 is TGTGCCAGCATTGGGGAGGAGAGCTCTGGAAACACCATATATTTT.

The rearrangement uses TRBV28 and TRBJ1-5; D not certain. V was shortened by 5 bases and J by 6 bases, with 14 bases between the two germline ends. CDR3 length: 14 amino acids. Germline loops: CDR1 MDHEN, CDR2 SYDVKM. The CDR3 DNA is TGTGCCAGCAGTGGTGAGGGTGGAGGTCAGCCCCAGCATTTT. This gives the protein CASSGEGGGQPQHF.

V is TRBV29-1 and J is TRBJ2-7; 8 positions match TRBD1. The germline CDR1 and CDR2 sequences are SQVTM and ANQGSEA. The CDR3 length is 13 residues. V shed 4 bases and J 2 bases; nucleotides not matched to a gene: 4. The CDR3 DNA reads as TGCAGCGTTGCGCCGGGACAGGCCTACGAGCAGTACTTC. It is translated as CSVAPGQAYEQYF.

The genes are TRBV7-2 and TRBJ1-2, with D tentatively TRBD1 (6 bases). CDR1 is SGHTA, CDR2 FQGNSA, per germline. Trimming shortened V by 1 base and J by 1 base, and 10 bases separated the two germline ends. The CDR3 extends over 15 amino acids. CDR3 coding DNA: TGTGCCAGCAGCTTAGGGACAGCTGGTAACTATGGCTACACCTTC. It translates to CASSLGTAGNYGYTF.

The DNA of the CDR3 is TGTGCCAGCAGCATTAGCGGTGAGCAGTTCTTC. It encodes CASSISGEQFF. The chain combines TRBV7-9 with TRBJ2-1; TRBD2 might be the D (6 bases). The germline V and J ends were trimmed by 5 bases and 9 bases, with 8 bases remaining between them. Germline assignment: CDR1 SEHNR and CDR2 FQNEAQ (reference sequence). This CDR3 is 11 amino acids long.

The chain links TRBV7-7 to TRBJ2-5, with 10 bases aligning to TRBD2. With V trimmed by 8 bases and J by 5 bases, 5 bases remained unmatched. Germline V gene data show CDR1 as SSHAT and CDR2 as FNYEAQ (reference sequence). The CDR3 sequence is 13 residues long. This chain's CDR3 is CASQLAGTETQYF. In DNA, the CDR3 is TGTGCCAGCCAACTAGCGGGGACGGAGACCCAGTACTTC.

The V call is TRBV5-6, the J call TRBJ2-5; TRBD2 matches 9 bases. Germline-derived CDR1 and CDR2 are SGHDT and YYEEEE. The CDR3 is 16 amino acids. V lost 0 bases and J lost 2; bases outside the gene matches: 5. The CDR3 region has the DNA TGTGCCAGCAGCTTGGTATCTAGCGGGGTTCAAGAGACCCAGTACTTC. As protein: CASSLVSSGVQETQYF.

CDR3 coding DNA: TGTGCCAGCAGCACCCGGGTGGGTGAGAATTCACCCCTCCACTTT. Its translation: CASSTRVGENSPLHF. J is TRBJ1-6 and V is TRBV7-8; D remains ambiguous. This CDR3 has 15 amino acids. CDR1 is SGHVS and CDR2 is FQNEAQ in the germline V gene. Trimming removed 5 bases from V and 7 bases from J, with 15 bases in between.

The chain employs TRBV2 and TRBJ1-1; TRBD1 matches 8 bases. J was trimmed by 2 bases and V by 2 bases; bases with no gene match: 7. Germline V CDR1 and CDR2: SNHLY, FYNNEI. CDR3 length equals 16 residues. The CDR3: CASSEPGQAVNTEAFF. Here the CDR3 DNA reads TGTGCCAGCAGTGAACCGGGACAGGCGGTTAACACTGAAGCTTTCTTT.

This chain joins TRBV4-1 and TRBJ2-1, with 10 bases lining up with TRBD2. Germline CDR1 reads MGHRA; CDR2 reads YSYEKL. The V segment lost 0 bases and the J segment 6 bases; nucleotides outside the gene matches: 5. CDR3 length equals 16 residues. CDR3 protein: CASSQDPSGRANEQFF. Here the CDR3 DNA reads TGCGCCAGCAGCCAAGATCCCAGCGGGAGGGCCAATGAGCAGTTCTTC.

This chain uses TRBV5-5 with TRBJ2-7; D may be TRBD1 (5 bases). Germline assignment: CDR1 SGHKS and CDR2 YYEKEE (reference sequence). The CDR3 extends over 13 amino acids. V lost 4 bases, J lost 3 bases, and 11 bases lay in between. The CDR3 here is CASSLDSFYEQYF. Written as DNA, the CDR3 is TGTGCCAGCAGCCTTGACAGTTTCTACGAGCAGTACTTC.

The chain couples TRBV30 to TRBJ2-2; TRBD2 aligns across 7 bases. The CDR3 has 16 residues. Germline lookup yields CDR1 GTSNPN and CDR2 SVGIG (reference sequence). V shed 0 bases, J shed 1 base, and the junction held 5 bases outside the gene matches. DNA for the CDR3: TGTGCCTGGAGTGTCGGGAGCGGGGTGAACACCGGGGAGCTGTTTTTT. Translating gives CAWSVGSGVNTGELFF.

The chain links TRBV12-3 or TRBV12-4 to TRBJ1-5; D remains ambiguous. Trimming pared 1 base from V and 6 bases from J, leaving 4 bases between. This CDR3 has 12 residues. The CDR3 spells CASSLVSQPQHF. CDR3 DNA sequence: TGTGCCAGCAGTTTAGTTAGTCAGCCCCAGCATTTT.

The chain employs TRBV7-2 and TRBJ1-2; weak D call: TRBD1 (6 bases). Germline V gene data show CDR1 as SGHTA and CDR2 as FQGNSA. Trimming took 4 bases from V and 3 from J, leaving 18 bases between them. CDR3 length equals 16 residues. The CDR3 nucleotides are TGTGCCAGCAGCTCTACCCATAGGGGGGGGGACTATGGCTACACCTTC. This codes for CASSSTHRGGDYGYTF.

V usage is TRBV5-6 and J usage is TRBJ2-2; 9 bases map to TRBD1. Per the germline V gene, CDR1 is SGHDT and CDR2 is YYEEEE. J gave up 3 bases and V 1 base, and 7 bases lay outside the gene matches. CDR3 length: 17 amino acids. CDR3 in DNA: TGTGCCAGCAGCTTGTGGGCGGGACAGGGCGACACCGGGGAGCTGTTTTTT. Its protein is CASSLWAGQGDTGELFF.

The CDR3 spells CASSHTDTQYF. The CDR3 DNA reads as TGTGCCAGCAGCCACACAGATACGCAGTATTTT. This chain links TRBV7-6 with TRBJ2-3; no clear D. The CDR3 loop spans 11 amino acids. V was pared by 5 bases and J by 2 bases, with 2 bases between. The germline CDR1 and CDR2 sequences are SGHVS and FNYEAQ.

This chain connects TRBV5-4 to TRBJ1-2; maybe TRBD1 (6 bases). The germline CDR1 and CDR2 sequences are SGHNT and YYREEE (reference sequence). Trimming took off 0 bases at V and 5 bases at J, with 11 bases between the two ends. The CDR3 covers 14 residues. CDR3 residues: CASSLEGTKYGYTF. For the CDR3, the DNA is TGTGCCAGCAGCTTGGAGGGGACAAAGTATGGCTACACCTTC.

This clone came up many times. V gene TRBV9 combines with J gene TRBJ1-3; 9 positions match TRBD1. The V segment lost 3 bases and the J segment 11 bases; nucleotides outside the gene matches: 12. Per germline, CDR1 SGDLS and CDR2 YYNGEE. This CDR3 has 15 amino acids. The CDR3 spells CASSETGGAGYAIYF. The DNA of the CDR3 is TGTGCCAGCAGCGAAACAGGGGGCGCGGGGTACGCCATATATTTT.

The rearrangement links TRBV12-3 or TRBV12-4 to TRBJ1-4; TRBD1 agrees at 9 bases. The CDR3 spans 12 residues. V lost 3 bases to trimming and J lost 13 bases; unmatched junction nucleotides: 3. Written as DNA, the CDR3 is TGTGCCAGCAGTTTTAGGGACAGGGTACTGTTTTTT. Amino acid sequence: CASSFRDRVLFF.